This entry features one T cell receptor beta chain sequence. Each subset's genomic DNA was split evenly across several immunoSEQ plates. The repertoire was sequenced with immunoSEQ multiplex PCR; TCRdb's copy has only in-frame clones and lacks some. The data hold about 460,000 clones, with 77% observed a single time. Germline V gives CDR1 SGDLS, CDR2 YYNGEE. The CDR3 consists of 14 residues. V was clipped by 3 bases and J by 8 bases; unmatched bases: 5. This sample was included in a study of shared clonotypes between healthy human individuals. Study background: Serving as donors were a couple of women and a few men, whose ages spanned 18 to 49.

Material: PBMCs. The chain uses TRBV9 and TRBJ2-1; 10 bases align to TRBD2. The receptor's source is a woman in her forties in good health. Some clones in this sample may be carry-over from other donors' samples. CDR3 nucleotides: TGTGCCAGCAGCGGGGGGACTAGCGTGCATGAGCAGTTCTTC. Its protein product is CASSGGTSVHEQFF.